The 23 T cell receptor beta chains reported below all come from one sample, sequenced in a study of T cell responses to AZD1222 COVID-19 vaccine listed by TCRdb under 2021. Reading the label with the study, this specimen's time point is: baseline before first vaccination. The library was prepared using the immunoSEQ multiplex PCR assay. Not all clones reach the TCRdb copy of this immuneACCESS table, which keeps in-frame sequences only. Checked studies attribute under half of the gap to unresolved V genes and leave the rest unexplained. Across this sample there are around 130,000 clones, with 91% seen only once. The ten largest account for 5.4% of the sample. This sample comprised peripheral blood, obtained on day 0 of AZD1222 vaccination. Every receptor here comes from an adult in good health.

This chain uses TRBV25-1 with TRBJ1-4; D is perhaps TRBD1 (6 bases). The CDR3 sequence is 14 residues long. The germline V gene has CDR1 MGHDK and CDR2 SYGVNS. V lost 5 bases, J lost 6 bases, and 13 bases lay in between. In DNA, the CDR3 is TGTGCCAGCAGTAACAGGGCCTGGCATGAAAAACTGTTTTTT. Residues: CASSNRAWHEKLFF.

The chain is built from TRBV19 and TRBJ1-5; tentatively, D is TRBD1 (5 bases). Germline loops: CDR1 LNHDA, CDR2 SQIVND (reference sequence). The CDR3 loop spans 13 amino acids. Trimming removed 6 bases from V and 4 bases from J, with 10 bases in between. The CDR3 here is CASRGSGNQPQHF. The DNA of the CDR3 is TGTGCCAGTAGAGGGTCAGGGAATCAGCCCCAGCATTTT.

This rearrangement joins TRBV29-1 to TRBJ2-7, with D possibly TRBD1 on 6 matching bases. The V and J ends lost 7 bases and 0 bases respectively, with 7 bases between them. The CDR3 covers 11 residues. In germline, CDR1 is SQVTM, CDR2 ANQGSEA. CDR3 in amino acids: CSGTVSYEQYF. The CDR3 DNA sequence: TGCAGCGGGACAGTCTCCTACGAGCAGTACTTC.

This chain connects TRBV30 to TRBJ2-1; 10 bases map to TRBD2. Trimming removed 0 bases from V and 7 bases from J; junction bases left unmatched: 12. The germline V gene encodes CDR1 GTSNPN and CDR2 SVGIG (reference sequence). The CDR3 sequence is 17 residues long. Here the CDR3 DNA reads TGTGCCTGGAGTGTACATCTCCTCTCTAGCGGGAGAAATGAGCAGTTCTTC. The encoded protein is CAWSVHLLSSGRNEQFF.

V and J are TRBV30 and TRBJ2-1, with D maybe TRBD1 (6 bases). The CDR3 extends over 15 amino acids. V lost 5 bases and J 7 bases, leaving 21 bases between the germline ends. Germline V gene data show CDR1 as GTSNPN and CDR2 as SVGIG (reference sequence). CDR3 coding DNA: TGTGCCTGGCACCTTTTTGGACAGCCTTGGAATGAGCAGTTCTTC. It is translated as CAWHLFGQPWNEQFF.

V gene TRBV30 combines with J gene TRBJ1-5; TRBD1 might be the D (5 bases). The germline CDR1 and CDR2 sequences are GTSNPN and SVGIG (reference sequence). CDR3 size: 13 residues. V lost 2 bases to trimming and J lost 5 bases, with 10 bases between them. DNA of the CDR3: TGTGCCTGGAGTTTCGGGGGAGATCAGCCCCAGCATTTT. Its protein product is CAWSFGGDQPQHF.

The chain has TRBV30 and TRBJ2-5; unclear D gene. The CDR3 is 12 residues long. The germline CDR1 and CDR2 sequences are GTSNPN and SVGIG (reference sequence). V was pared by 0 bases and J by 5 bases, with 7 bases between. As DNA, the CDR3 is TGTGCCTGGAGTGTAGTTAGGGAGACCCAGTACTTC. Protein sequence: CAWSVVRETQYF.

The V call is TRBV28, the J call TRBJ2-2, with TRBD2 identical over 13 bases. V shed 8 bases and J 5 bases; nucleotides not matched to a gene: 5. The CDR3 spans 15 residues. Germline V gene data show CDR1 as MDHEN and CDR2 as SYDVKM. In DNA form, the CDR3 reads TGTGCCAGCCAGCCGGGACTAGCGGGAACCGGGGAGCTGTTTTTT. Protein product: CASQPGLAGTGELFF. Full variable domain (rest looked up from reference TRBV28 and TRBJ2-2): DVKVTQSSRYLVKRTGEKVFLECVQDMDHENMFWYRQDPGLGLRLIYFSYDVKMKEKGDIPEGYSVSREKKERFSLILESASTNQTSMYLCASQPGLAGTGELFFGEGSRLTVL.

In its sample, this clone was seen once. The chain uses TRBV15 and TRBJ1-1; TRBD1 is a possible D gene (6 bases). This CDR3 contains 18 residues. V was pared by 0 bases and J by 4 bases, with 21 bases between. Germline V gives CDR1 LNHNV, CDR2 YYDKDF (reference sequence). This chain's CDR3 is CATSRDPDTGYRVTEAFF. The CDR3 bases are TGTGCCACCAGCAGAGACCCCGACACAGGGTATAGGGTCACTGAAGCTTTCTTT.

The gene calls are TRBV19 and TRBJ1-2; D is unresolved. Germline values: CDR1 LNHDA, CDR2 SQIVND (reference sequence). The CDR3 has 14 residues. With 0 bases removed from V and 0 bases from J, the gap between germline ends came to 5 bases. CDR3 residues: CASSIDPTNYGYTF. For the CDR3, the DNA is TGTGCCAGTAGTATAGATCCGACTAACTATGGCTACACCTTC.

This chain uses TRBV7-3 with TRBJ1-1; no definite D call. Deletions cut 0 bases from V and 0 bases from J, with 5 bases between. The CDR3 spans 14 residues. CDR1 and CDR2 (germline): SGHTA, FQGTGA. In DNA, the CDR3 is TGTGCCAGCAGCTTAACAACAGTGAACACTGAAGCTTTCTTT. Amino acid sequence: CASSLTTVNTEAFF.

The chain combines TRBV5-6 with TRBJ2-7; possibly TRBD2 for D (5 bases). CDR1 and CDR2 from the germline V gene are SGHDT and YYEEEE. Trimming removed 4 bases at V and 7 bases at J, with 12 bases between. The length of the CDR3 is 12 residues. CDR3 coding DNA: TGTGCCAGCAGCCCGGGGTTCCGGGAGCAGTACTTC. It specifies CASSPGFREQYF.

This chain joins TRBV30 and TRBJ1-3, with no clear D. The germline V gene encodes CDR1 GTSNPN and CDR2 SVGIG (reference sequence). V shed 4 bases and J shed 0 bases, with 10 bases lying between them. The length of the CDR3 is 14 residues. Here the CDR3 reads CAWKRENSGNTIYF. The CDR3 DNA is TGTGCCTGGAAGAGGGAGAACTCTGGAAACACCATATATTTT. The variable domain in full, completed from reference TRBV30 and TRBJ1-3, reads SQTIHQWPATLVQPVGSPLSLECTVEGTSNPNLYWYRQAAGRGLQLLFYSVGIGQISSEVPQNLSASRPQDRQFILSSKKLLLSDSGFYLCAWKRENSGNTIYFGEGSWLTVV.

This clone has more than one count but fewer than ten. The rearrangement links TRBV20-1 to TRBJ2-1; 7 bases map to TRBD2. Unmatched junction bases numbered 8, after V lost 3 bases and J lost 6 bases. The CDR3 totals 14 residues. Germline-derived CDR1 and CDR2 are DFQATT and SNEGSKA (reference sequence). The CDR3 region has the DNA TGCAGTGCTAGTAGGCTAGCGGAGCTCAATGAGCAGTTCTTC. This gives the protein CSASRLAELNEQFF.

This clone appeared once. V usage is TRBV30 and J usage is TRBJ1-2, with D perhaps TRBD1 (6 bases). The CDR3 loop spans 13 amino acids. Germline-derived CDR1 and CDR2 are GTSNPN and SVGIG (reference sequence). Between the trimmed V and J ends, which lost 2 bases and 3 bases, there was a span of 10 bases. CDR3 sequence (DNA): TGTGCCTGGAGTACAGGGTTGGACTATGGCTACACCTTC. Its translation is CAWSTGLDYGYTF.

The chain carries TRBV18 and TRBJ1-1; a possible D gene is TRBD1 (5 bases). Trimming removed 5 bases at V and 0 bases at J, with 7 bases between. Germline V gene data show CDR1 as KGHSH and CDR2 as LQKENI. The CDR3 is made up of 13 amino acids. The CDR3: CASSGTVNTEAFF. In DNA form, the CDR3 reads TGTGCCAGCTCAGGGACGGTGAACACTGAAGCTTTCTTT.

The chain uses TRBV27 and TRBJ1-1; D unclear. The CDR3 spans 14 residues. The germline CDR1 and CDR2 sequences are MNHEY and SMNVEV (reference sequence). V was cut by 5 bases and J by 4 bases, with 14 bases left in between. CDR3 protein: CASSPRAPSTEAFF. CDR3 coding DNA: TGTGCCAGCAGTCCAAGGGCCCCCAGCACTGAAGCTTTCTTT.

The rearrangement uses TRBV11-3 and TRBJ2-1, with unresolved D. Germline assignment: CDR1 SGHNT and CDR2 YENEEA. The CDR3 is 18 amino acids. Trimming stripped 5 bases from V and 4 bases from J, with 24 bases between. CDR3 residues: CASSPQSGGISRYNEQFF. The CDR3, as DNA: TGTGCCAGCAGCCCGCAGTCGGGTGGGATTTCTCGGTACAATGAGCAGTTCTTC.

The chain links TRBV19 to TRBJ1-3, with TRBD1 as a possible D gene (5 bases). With 5 bases removed from V and 0 bases from J, the gap between germline ends came to 14 bases. Germline CDR1 is LNHDA and CDR2 is SQIVND (reference sequence). The CDR3 is 16 amino acids. For the CDR3, the DNA is TGTGCCAGTAGTCTTACCGGACAACACTCTGGAAACACCATATATTTT. This sequence encodes CASSLTGQHSGNTIYF.

The genes are TRBV5-6 and TRBJ1-5; D is perhaps TRBD1 (6 bases). Germline CDR1 is SGHDT and CDR2 is YYEEEE. The CDR3 length is 13 residues. The V and J ends lost 3 bases and 3 bases respectively, with 7 bases between them. CDR3 residues: CASSWGHNQPQHF. Here the CDR3 DNA reads TGTGCCAGCAGCTGGGGACACAATCAGCCCCAGCATTTT.

The chain carries TRBV7-9 and TRBJ1-3; 7 nucleotides align to TRBD1. Germline V gene sequence: CDR1 SEHNR, CDR2 FQNEAQ (reference sequence). After removal of 6 bases from V and 4 bases from J, the junction contained 6 bases not matched to a gene. This CDR3 comprises 14 residues. Written as DNA, the CDR3 is TGTGCCAGCAGACCCCGGGACAGAGGAAACACCATATATTTT. Amino acid sequence: CASRPRDRGNTIYF.

The sample holds a few counts of this clone. V and J are TRBV3-1 (or the pseudogene TRBV3-2) and TRBJ1-5, with a weak D call TRBD1 (5 bases). The V end was cut by 1 base, the J end by 5 bases, with 18 bases between. Germline V gene data show CDR1 as LGHDT and CDR2 as YNNKEL (reference sequence). The CDR3 extends over 17 amino acids. CDR3 coding DNA: TGTGCCAGCAGCCAAGCACCGCCCGGGGGGGGATATCAGCCCCAGCATTTT. The encoded protein is CASSQAPPGGGYQPQHF.

The V gene is TRBV18, the J gene TRBJ2-5; TRBD1 matches 7 bases. CDR1 is KGHSH and CDR2 is LQKENI in the germline V gene. V lost 2 bases and J lost 5; bases outside the gene matches: 8. The CDR3 runs 15 residues. CDR3 sequence: CASSPSRGIRETQYF. In nucleotides, the CDR3 is TGTGCCAGCTCACCAAGCAGGGGGATCAGGGAGACCCAGTACTTC.